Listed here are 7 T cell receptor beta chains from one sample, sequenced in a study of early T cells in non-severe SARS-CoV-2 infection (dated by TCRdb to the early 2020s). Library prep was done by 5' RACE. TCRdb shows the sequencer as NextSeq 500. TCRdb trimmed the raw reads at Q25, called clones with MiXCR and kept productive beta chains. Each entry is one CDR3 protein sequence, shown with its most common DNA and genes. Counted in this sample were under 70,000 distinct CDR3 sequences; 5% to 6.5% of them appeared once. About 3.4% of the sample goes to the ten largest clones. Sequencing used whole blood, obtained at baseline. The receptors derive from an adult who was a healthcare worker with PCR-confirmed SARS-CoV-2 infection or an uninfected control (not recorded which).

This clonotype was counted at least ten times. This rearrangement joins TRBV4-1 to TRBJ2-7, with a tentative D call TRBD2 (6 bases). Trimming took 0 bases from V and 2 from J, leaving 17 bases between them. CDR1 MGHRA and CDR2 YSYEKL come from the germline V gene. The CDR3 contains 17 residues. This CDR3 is CASSQEMGGIATYEQYF. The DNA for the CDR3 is TGCGCCAGCAGCCAAGAGATGGGCGGGATAGCAACCTACGAGCAGTACTTC.

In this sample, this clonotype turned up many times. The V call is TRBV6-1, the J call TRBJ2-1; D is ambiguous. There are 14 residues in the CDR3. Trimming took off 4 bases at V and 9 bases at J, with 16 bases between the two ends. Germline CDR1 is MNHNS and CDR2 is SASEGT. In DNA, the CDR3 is TGTGCCAGCAGTGTCCCTTCCGACGTGGTTGAGCAGTTCTTC. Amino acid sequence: CASSVPSDVVEQFF.

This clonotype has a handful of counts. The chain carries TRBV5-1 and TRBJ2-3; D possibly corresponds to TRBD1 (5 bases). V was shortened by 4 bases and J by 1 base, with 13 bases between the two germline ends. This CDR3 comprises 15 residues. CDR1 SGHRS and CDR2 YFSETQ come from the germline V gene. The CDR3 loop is CASSLRQSRTDTQYF. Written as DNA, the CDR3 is TGCGCCAGCAGCCTCAGACAGTCCCGCACAGATACGCAGTATTTT.

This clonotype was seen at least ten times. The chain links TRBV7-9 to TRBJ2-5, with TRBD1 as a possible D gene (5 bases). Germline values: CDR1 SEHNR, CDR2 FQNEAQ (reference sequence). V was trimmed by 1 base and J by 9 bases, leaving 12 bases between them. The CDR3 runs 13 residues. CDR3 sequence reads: CASSLEGIVAQYF. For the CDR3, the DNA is TGTGCCAGCAGCTTAGAGGGGATTGTGGCCCAGTACTTC.

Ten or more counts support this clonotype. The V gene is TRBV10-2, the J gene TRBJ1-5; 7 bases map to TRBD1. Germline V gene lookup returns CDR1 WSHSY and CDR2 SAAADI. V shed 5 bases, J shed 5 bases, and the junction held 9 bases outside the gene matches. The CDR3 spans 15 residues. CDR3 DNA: TGCGCCAGCAGTCAAACAGGGGTGTTTGATCAGCCCCAGCATTTT. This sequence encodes CASSQTGVFDQPQHF.

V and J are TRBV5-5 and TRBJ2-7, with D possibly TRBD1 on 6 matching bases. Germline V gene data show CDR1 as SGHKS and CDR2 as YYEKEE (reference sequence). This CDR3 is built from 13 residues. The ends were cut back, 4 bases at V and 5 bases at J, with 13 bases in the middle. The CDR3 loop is CASSEDSWHEQYF. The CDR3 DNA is TGTGCCAGCAGCGAGGACAGCTGGCACGAGCAGTACTTC.

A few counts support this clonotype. The CDR3 loop reads CASSSPDETQYF. In nucleotides, the CDR3 is TGTGCCAGCAGTTCACCGGATGAGACCCAGTACTTC. The chain combines TRBV28 with TRBJ2-5; D remains unclear. Germline V gene lookup returns CDR1 MDHEN and CDR2 SYDVKM. CDR3 length equals 12 residues. With 4 bases removed from V and 5 bases from J, the gap between germline ends came to 8 bases.